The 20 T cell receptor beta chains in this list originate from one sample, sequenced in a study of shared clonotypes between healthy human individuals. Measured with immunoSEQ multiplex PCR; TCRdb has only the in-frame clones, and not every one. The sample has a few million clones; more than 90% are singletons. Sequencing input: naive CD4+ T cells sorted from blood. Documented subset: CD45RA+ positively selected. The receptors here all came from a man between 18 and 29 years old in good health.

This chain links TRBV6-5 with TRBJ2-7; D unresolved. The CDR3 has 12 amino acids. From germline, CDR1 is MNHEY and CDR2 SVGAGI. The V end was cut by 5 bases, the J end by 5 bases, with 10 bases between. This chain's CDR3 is CASSHYGDEQYF. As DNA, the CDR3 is TGTGCCAGCAGTCACTATGGGGACGAGCAGTACTTC.

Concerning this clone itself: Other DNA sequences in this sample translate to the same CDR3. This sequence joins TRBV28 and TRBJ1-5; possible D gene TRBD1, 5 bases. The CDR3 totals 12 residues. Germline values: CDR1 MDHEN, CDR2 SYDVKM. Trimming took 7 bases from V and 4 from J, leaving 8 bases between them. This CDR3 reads CASIQGNQPQHF. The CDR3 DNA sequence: TGTGCCAGCATCCAGGGAAATCAGCCCCAGCATTTT. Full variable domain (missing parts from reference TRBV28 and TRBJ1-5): DVKVTQSSRYLVKRTGEKVFLECVQDMDHENMFWYRQDPGLGLRLIYFSYDVKMKEKGDIPEGYSVSREKKERFSLILESASTNQTSMYLCASIQGNQPQHFGDGTRLSIL.

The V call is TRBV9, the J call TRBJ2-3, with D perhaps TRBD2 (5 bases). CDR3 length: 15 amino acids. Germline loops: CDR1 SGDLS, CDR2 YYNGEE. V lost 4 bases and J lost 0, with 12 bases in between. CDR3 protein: CASSPGGFSTDTQYF. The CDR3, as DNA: TGTGCCAGCAGCCCAGGAGGCTTTAGCACAGATACGCAGTATTTT.

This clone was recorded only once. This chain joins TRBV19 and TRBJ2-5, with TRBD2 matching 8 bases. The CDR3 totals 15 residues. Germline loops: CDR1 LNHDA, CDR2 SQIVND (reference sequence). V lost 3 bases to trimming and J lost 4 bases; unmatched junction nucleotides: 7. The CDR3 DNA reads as TGTGCCAGTAGTATTCTAAGCGGGAGTGGAGAGACCCAGTACTTC. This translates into CASSILSGSGETQYF.

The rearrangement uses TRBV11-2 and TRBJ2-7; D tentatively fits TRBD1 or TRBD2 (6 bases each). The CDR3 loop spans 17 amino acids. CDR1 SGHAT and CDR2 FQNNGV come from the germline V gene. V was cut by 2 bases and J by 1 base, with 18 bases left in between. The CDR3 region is CASSLSRGGFNSYEQYF. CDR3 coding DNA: TGTGCCAGCAGCTTATCCCGAGGGGGGTTCAATTCCTACGAGCAGTACTTC.

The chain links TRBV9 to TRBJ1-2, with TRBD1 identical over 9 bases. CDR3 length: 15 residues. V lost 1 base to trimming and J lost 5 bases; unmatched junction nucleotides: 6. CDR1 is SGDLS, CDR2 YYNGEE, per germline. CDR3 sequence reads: CASSVNPGQGYGYTF. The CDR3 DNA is TGTGCCAGCAGCGTAAATCCGGGACAGGGATATGGCTACACCTTC.

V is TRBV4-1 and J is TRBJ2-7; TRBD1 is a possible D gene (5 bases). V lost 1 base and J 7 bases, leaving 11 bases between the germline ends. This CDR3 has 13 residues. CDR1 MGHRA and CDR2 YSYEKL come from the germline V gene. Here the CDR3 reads CASSQVSGREQYF. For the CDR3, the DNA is TGCGCCAGCAGCCAAGTGTCAGGGCGAGAGCAGTACTTC.

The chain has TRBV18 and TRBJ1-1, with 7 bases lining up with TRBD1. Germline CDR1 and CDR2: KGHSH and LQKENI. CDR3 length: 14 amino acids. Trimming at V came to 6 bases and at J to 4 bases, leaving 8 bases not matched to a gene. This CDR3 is CASSRTGTATEAFF. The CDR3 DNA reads TGTGCCAGCTCCCGGACCGGGACAGCCACTGAAGCTTTCTTT.

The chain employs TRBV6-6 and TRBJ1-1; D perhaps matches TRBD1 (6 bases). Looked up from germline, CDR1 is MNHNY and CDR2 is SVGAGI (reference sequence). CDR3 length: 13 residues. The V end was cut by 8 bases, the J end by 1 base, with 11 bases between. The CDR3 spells CASQGQTNTEAFF. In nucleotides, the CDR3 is TGTGCCAGCCAAGGACAGACGAACACTGAAGCTTTCTTT.

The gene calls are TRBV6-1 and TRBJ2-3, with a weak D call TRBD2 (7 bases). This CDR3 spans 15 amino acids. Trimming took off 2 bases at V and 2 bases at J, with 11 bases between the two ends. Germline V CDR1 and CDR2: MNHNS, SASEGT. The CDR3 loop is CASSERGGITDTQYF. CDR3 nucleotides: TGTGCCAGCAGTGAACGCGGGGGCATCACAGATACGCAGTATTTT.

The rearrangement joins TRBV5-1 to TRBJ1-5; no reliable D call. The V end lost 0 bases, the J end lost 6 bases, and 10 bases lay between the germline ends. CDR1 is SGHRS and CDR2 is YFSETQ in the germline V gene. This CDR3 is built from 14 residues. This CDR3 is CASSLGQDSQPQHF. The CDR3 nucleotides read TGCGCCAGCAGCTTGGGGCAGGATAGTCAGCCCCAGCATTTT.

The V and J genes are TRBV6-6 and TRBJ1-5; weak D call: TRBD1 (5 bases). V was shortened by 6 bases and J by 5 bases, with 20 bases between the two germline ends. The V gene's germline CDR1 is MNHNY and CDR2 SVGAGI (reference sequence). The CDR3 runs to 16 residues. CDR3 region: CASSGVGTLGHQPQHF. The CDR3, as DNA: TGTGCCAGCAGCGGGGTGGGCACTCTGGGGCATCAGCCCCAGCATTTT.

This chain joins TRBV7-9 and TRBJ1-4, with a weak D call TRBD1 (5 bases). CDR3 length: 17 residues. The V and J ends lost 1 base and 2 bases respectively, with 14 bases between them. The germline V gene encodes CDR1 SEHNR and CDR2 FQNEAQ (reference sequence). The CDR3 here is CASSLDRWGETNEKLFF. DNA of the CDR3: TGTGCCAGCAGCTTAGACAGGTGGGGAGAGACTAATGAAAAACTGTTTTTT.

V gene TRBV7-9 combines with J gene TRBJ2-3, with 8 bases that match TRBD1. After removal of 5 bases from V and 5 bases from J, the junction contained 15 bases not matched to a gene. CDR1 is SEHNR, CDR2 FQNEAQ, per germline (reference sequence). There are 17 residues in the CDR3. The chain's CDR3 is CASSPLRVTGGLDTQYF. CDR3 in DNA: TGTGCCAGCAGCCCGTTGAGGGTCACAGGGGGTTTAGATACGCAGTATTTT.

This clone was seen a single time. The CDR3 coding sequence is TGTGCCAGCAGCGTCCAGGCCCATAATTCACCCCTCCACTTT. Its translation: CASSVQAHNSPLHF. The V gene is TRBV9, the J gene TRBJ1-6; D remains unclear. V was clipped by 2 bases and J by 5 bases, with 8 bases between them. Germline loops: CDR1 SGDLS, CDR2 YYNGEE. The CDR3 is made up of 14 amino acids.

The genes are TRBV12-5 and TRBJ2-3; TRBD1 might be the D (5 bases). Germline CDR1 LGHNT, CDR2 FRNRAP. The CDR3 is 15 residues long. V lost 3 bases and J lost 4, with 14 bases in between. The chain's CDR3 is CASGFGRAGSDTQYF. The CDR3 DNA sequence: TGTGCTAGTGGTTTTGGCAGGGCCGGCTCAGATACGCAGTATTTT.

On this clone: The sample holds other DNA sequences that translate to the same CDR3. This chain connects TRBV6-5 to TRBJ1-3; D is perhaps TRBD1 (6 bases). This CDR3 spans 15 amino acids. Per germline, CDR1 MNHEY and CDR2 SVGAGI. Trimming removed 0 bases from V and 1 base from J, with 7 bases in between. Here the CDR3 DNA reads TGTGCCAGCAGTTACTCTCAGGGGTCTGGAAACACCATATATTTT. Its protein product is CASSYSQGSGNTIYF.

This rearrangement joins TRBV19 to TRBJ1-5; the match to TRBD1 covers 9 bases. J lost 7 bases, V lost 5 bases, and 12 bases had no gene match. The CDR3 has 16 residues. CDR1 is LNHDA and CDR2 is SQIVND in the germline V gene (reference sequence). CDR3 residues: CASSPRQGGGRQPQHF. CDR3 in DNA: TGTGCCAGTAGTCCGCGACAGGGGGGGGGAAGACAGCCCCAGCATTTT. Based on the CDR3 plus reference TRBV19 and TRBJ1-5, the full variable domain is DGGITQSPKYLFRKEGQNVTLSCEQNLNHDAMYWYRQDPGQGLRLIYYSQIVNDFQKGDIAEGYSVSREKKESFPLTVTSAQKNPTAFYLCASSPRQGGGRQPQHFGDGTRLSIL.

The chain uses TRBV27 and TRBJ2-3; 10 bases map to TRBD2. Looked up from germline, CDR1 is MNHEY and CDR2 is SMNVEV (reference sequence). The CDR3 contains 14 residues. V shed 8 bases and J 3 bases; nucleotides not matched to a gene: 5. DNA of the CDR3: TGTGCCAGCGGCCCTAGCGGGAGAACAGATACGCAGTATTTT. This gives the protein CASGPSGRTDTQYF.

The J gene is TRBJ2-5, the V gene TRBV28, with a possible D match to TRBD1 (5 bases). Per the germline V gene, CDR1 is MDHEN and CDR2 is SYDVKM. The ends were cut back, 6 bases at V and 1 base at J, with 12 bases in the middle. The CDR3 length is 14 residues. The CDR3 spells CASRGQDFQETQYF. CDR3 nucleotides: TGTGCCAGCAGGGGGCAGGATTTCCAAGAGACCCAGTACTTC.